The 8 T cell receptor beta chains below all came from one sample that was sequenced in a study of early T cells in non-severe SARS-CoV-2 infection. TCRdb called the 5' RACE reads again in MiXCR, with one record for every CDR3 protein. This table has tens of thousands of distinct CDR3 sequences, over 10% appearing once. The source material was whole blood, sampled at baseline. All receptors come from an adult who was a healthcare worker with PCR-confirmed SARS-CoV-2 infection or an uninfected control (not recorded which).

This clonotype was counted between two and nine times. V gene TRBV7-2 combines with J gene TRBJ1-2, with D possibly TRBD1 on 6 matching bases. The CDR3 consists of 12 residues. Deletions cut 4 bases from V and 4 bases from J, with 7 bases between. Germline values: CDR1 SGHTA, CDR2 FQGNSA. The CDR3 DNA reads as TGTGCCAGCAGCTCACAGGGCTATGGCTACACCTTC. Translating it yields CASSSQGYGYTF. Using reference TRBV7-2 and TRBJ1-2 for the parts outside the CDR3, the full variable domain is GAGVSQSPSNKVTEKGKDVELRCDPISGHTALYWYRQSLGQGLEFLIYFQGNSAPDKSGLPSDRFSAERTGGSVSTLTIQRTQQEDSAVYLCASSSQGYGYTFGSGTRLTVV.

This clonotype has a handful of counts. The J gene is TRBJ1-3, the V gene TRBV28; no firm D call. CDR3 length equals 14 residues. The V end lost 1 base, the J end lost 4 bases, and 8 bases lay between the germline ends. Germline V gene sequence: CDR1 MDHEN, CDR2 SYDVKM. The CDR3 loop is CASSLLAGGNTIYF. CDR3 nucleotide sequence: TGTGCCAGCAGTTTATTGGCCGGCGGAAACACCATATATTTT. The full variable domain, its missing parts supplied by reference TRBV28 and TRBJ1-3, is DVKVTQSSRYLVKRTGEKVFLECVQDMDHENMFWYRQDPGLGLRLIYFSYDVKMKEKGDIPEGYSVSREKKERFSLILESASTNQTSMYLCASSLLAGGNTIYFGEGSWLTVV.

The chain joins TRBV11-2 to TRBJ2-2; D gene unclear. The length of the CDR3 is 13 residues. V was cut by 5 bases and J by 8 bases, with 12 bases left in between. Per germline, CDR1 SGHAT and CDR2 FQNNGV. CDR3 DNA sequence: TGTGCCAGCAGCCTAATCATGGCAGGGGAGCTGTTTTTT. As protein: CASSLIMAGELFF.

There are a few counts of this clonotype. This chain links TRBV7-9 with TRBJ2-7; weak D call: TRBD1 (6 bases). Germline loops: CDR1 SEHNR, CDR2 FQNEAQ (reference sequence). V dropped 4 bases and J dropped 4 bases, with 14 bases sitting between them. This CDR3 contains 14 residues. In DNA, the CDR3 is TGTGCCAGCAGCTCTCGGCAGGGGACATACGAGCAGTACTTC. It yields the protein CASSSRQGTYEQYF.

The J gene is TRBJ1-4, the V gene TRBV20-1; perhaps TRBD1 as D (6 bases). CDR1 and CDR2 (germline): DFQATT, SNEGSKA (reference sequence). Trimming shortened V by 5 bases and J by 6 bases, and 13 bases separated the two germline ends. CDR3 length: 13 residues. CDR3 amino acids: CSALPGTYEKLFF. In DNA form, the CDR3 reads TGCAGTGCTTTGCCCGGGACATATGAAAAACTGTTTTTT.

This clonotype was picked up many times. The chain recombines TRBV19 with TRBJ1-2; 7 bases match TRBD1. With V trimmed by 7 bases and J by 4 bases, 12 bases remained unmatched. Germline-derived CDR1 and CDR2 are LNHDA and SQIVND (reference sequence). This CDR3 spans 15 amino acids. As DNA, the CDR3 is TGTGCCAGTAACCCCACGCGGACAGGCGCCTATGGCTACACCTTC. Translation: CASNPTRTGAYGYTF.

This rearrangement joins TRBV18 to TRBJ2-2, with D possibly being TRBD2 (5 bases). Trimming removed 5 bases at V and 6 bases at J, with 10 bases between. Germline loops: CDR1 KGHSH, CDR2 LQKENI. This CDR3 is 13 amino acids long. The CDR3 sequence is CASSDGDPGELFF. The CDR3 DNA follows: TGTGCCAGCTCAGACGGGGATCCCGGGGAGCTGTTTTTT.

This sequence joins TRBV10-3 and TRBJ2-7; tentative D call: TRBD1 (5 bases). With 11 bases removed from V and 2 bases from J, the gap between germline ends came to 13 bases. The V gene's germline CDR1 is ENHRY and CDR2 SYGVKD. The CDR3 consists of 12 residues. The CDR3 bases are TGTGCCGGGGCGACGGGCGCCTACGAGCAGTACTTC. This codes for CAGATGAYEQYF.